Detailed here is one TCR beta chain. The antigen is not known. Sequencing used immunoSEQ multiplex PCR; TCRdb keeps in-frame clones, though not all of them. The data show about 24,000 clones, about three quarters seen once. ViraFEST expansion of antigen-specific CD4+ T cells with viral peptide pools preceded sequencing. Following a 10-day culture, CD4+ T cells were purified. No vaccinee had earlier SARS-CoV-2 infection, and nucleocapsid antibodies were negative. Some 2.2 million PBMC per well were cultured with 7.5 to 10 IU/ml IL-2 and about 10 ug/ml peptides. The record originates from a study of vaccination effects on CD4 cells after COVID-19. Across the whole study: Vaccine administered to participants consisted of two doses of either BNT162b2 or mRNA-1273.

CDR3 size: 14 residues. V lost 1 base, J lost 5 bases, and 10 bases lay in between. Germline CDR1 reads SGHRS; CDR2 reads YFSETQ. Findings of the study overall: By a late point after vaccination, infection- and vaccine-induced clones had shrunk markedly through clonal contraction.

This clonotype was obtained from a human donor who received a COVID-19 vaccine. The sequencing used CD4+ T cells from PBMCs cultured with SARS-CoV-2 spike peptides, collected before COVID-19 vaccination. The chain recombines TRBV5-1 with TRBJ2-1; a weak D match, TRBD1 (5 bases). In DNA form, the CDR3 reads TGCGCCAGCAGCTTGATGGACACCGACAATGAGCAGTTCTTC. This translates into CASSLMDTDNEQFF.